The 3 T cell receptor beta chains reported below all come from one sample, sequenced in a study of HIV-infected patients and healthy controls. 400 to 550 ng RNA was reverse transcribed with alpha and beta constant-region primers. Separate chain-specific third strand synthesis with multiplexing indices produced the alpha and beta libraries. TCRdb processed the 5' RACE reads anew with MiXCR; each CDR3 protein has one entry. The table has 15,000 to 20,000 distinct CDR3 sequences, over 7% seen once. Whole blood was used without fractionation, so all unsorted peripheral T cells were included. Source material: blood. The receptors here all came from an adult in good health.

This clonotype appeared many times. V gene TRBV7-2 combines with J gene TRBJ2-5; TRBD2 might be the D (7 bases). The germline gives CDR1 SGHTA, CDR2 FQGNSA. CDR3 length: 14 residues. V was pared by 6 bases and J by 3 bases, with 14 bases between. CDR3 in amino acids: CASSIGGGKETQYF. The CDR3 region has the DNA TGTGCCAGCAGTATCGGCGGGGGCAAAGAGACCCAGTACTTC.

This clonotype has ten or more counts. The V and J genes are TRBV5-1 and TRBJ2-7; possibly TRBD1 for D (5 bases). The CDR3 sequence is 14 residues long. CDR1 is SGHRS, CDR2 YFSETQ, per germline. The ends were cut back, 6 bases at V and 2 bases at J, with 15 bases in the middle. The CDR3, as DNA: TGCGCCAGCACCCGCGGAGACAGTCCCTACGAGCAGTACTTC. Encoded protein: CASTRGDSPYEQYF.

In its sample, this clonotype was seen many times. J is TRBJ2-2 and V is TRBV10-3; possible D gene TRBD2, 6 bases. This CDR3 has 12 residues. V dropped 4 bases and J dropped 7 bases, with 7 bases sitting between them. Germline V lookup: CDR1 ENHRY, CDR2 SYGVKD. The chain's CDR3 is CAISARDGELFF. The CDR3 nucleotides read TGTGCCATCAGTGCGCGGGACGGGGAGCTGTTTTTT.